A single sample gave rise to the 21 T cell receptor beta chains below, sequenced in a study of T cells in Graves' hyperthyroidism and ophthalmopathy. Researchers amplified the TCR beta CDR3 regions from RNA transcripts. HTBI primers were the set used in a first-round RT-PCR of the TCR CDR3. In TCRdb, the multiplex PCR reads were re-called with MiXCR into one record per CDR3 protein. Among about 290,000 distinct CDR3 sequences listed, 13% were seen once. Sequences were obtained from blood. These receptor sequences come from a woman in her twenties or thirties with Graves' hyperthyroidism that later progressed to Graves' ophthalmopathy.

This clonotype was seen ten or more times. V is TRBV2 and J is TRBJ2-1, with 14 bases lining up with TRBD2. CDR1 and CDR2 from the germline V gene are SNHLY and FYNNEI. V dropped 7 bases and J dropped 3; count of bases not matched to a gene: 14. The CDR3 is 19 residues long. The CDR3 reads CASITRAGLAGVHYNEQFF. The CDR3 DNA reads TGTGCCAGCATCACACGAGCGGGACTAGCGGGAGTGCACTACAATGAGCAGTTCTTC.

The J gene is TRBJ2-1, the V gene TRBV7-2; 7 bases fit TRBD2. Germline values: CDR1 SGHTA, CDR2 FQGNSA. Losses at the gene ends were 6 bases for V and 1 base for J; bases not matched to a gene: 6. The CDR3 loop spans 15 amino acids. The CDR3 DNA sequence: TGTGCCAGCAGGTCCACTAGCGTGTCCTACAATGAGCAGTTCTTC. Its protein is CASRSTSVSYNEQFF.

This clonotype was observed at least ten times. V gene TRBV30 combines with J gene TRBJ2-4, with 8 positions matching TRBD2. CDR1 and CDR2 from the germline V gene are GTSNPN and SVGIG (reference sequence). J lost 10 bases, V lost 5 bases, and 10 bases had no gene match. The CDR3 spans 13 residues. The CDR3 sequence is CAWGPGLAGIQYF. CDR3 bases: TGTGCCTGGGGCCCAGGGCTAGCGGGTATTCAGTACTTC.

This clonotype was counted many times. CDR3: CASSLWDSPNYGYTF. In DNA form, the CDR3 reads TGTGCCAGCAGTCTTTGGGACAGTCCTAACTATGGCTACACCTTC. The chain recombines TRBV28 with TRBJ1-2, with 7 bases fitting TRBD1. V dropped 5 bases and J dropped 0; count of bases not matched to a gene: 6. The CDR3 consists of 15 residues. CDR1 and CDR2 (germline): MDHEN, SYDVKM.

This clonotype has a count of ten or more. The chain employs TRBV12-3 or TRBV12-4 and TRBJ1-2; 9 nucleotides line up with TRBD1. The CDR3 runs to 15 residues. J gave up 3 bases and V 5 bases, and 7 bases lay outside the gene matches. The CDR3 sequence is CASSPRDRAHYGYTF. The DNA of the CDR3 is TGTGCCAGCAGTCCGCGGGACAGGGCCCACTATGGCTACACCTTC.

This clonotype was detected many times. The gene calls are TRBV7-9 and TRBJ1-2; no definite D call. V lost 3 bases, J lost 1 base, and 9 bases lay in between. CDR1 and CDR2 (germline): SEHNR, FQNEAQ (reference sequence). The CDR3 is made up of 14 amino acids. CDR3 in amino acids: CASSLEQVNYGYTF. Here the CDR3 DNA reads TGTGCCAGCAGCTTGGAGCAGGTTAACTATGGCTACACCTTC. Combining the CDR3 with reference TRBV7-9 and TRBJ1-2 gives the whole variable domain DTGVSQNPRHKITKRGQNVTFRCDPISEHNRLYWYRQTLGQGPEFLTYFQNEAQLEKSRLLSDRFSAERPKGSFSTLEIQRTEQGDSAMYLCASSLEQVNYGYTFGSGTRLTVV.

About this clonotype itself: A much bigger clone sits one base away, suggesting this may be a read error. This rearrangement joins TRBV9 to TRBJ2-1; 9 positions agree with TRBD2. CDR1 and CDR2 from the germline V gene are SGDLS and YYNGEE. V was pared by 3 bases and J by 2 bases, with 3 bases of the junction left unmatched. This CDR3 comprises 15 residues. In DNA, the CDR3 is TGTGCCAGCAGCGCCACTAGCGGGCCCTACAATGAGCAGTTCTTC. It is translated as CASSATSGPYNEQFF.

This clonotype showed up many times. The rearrangement uses TRBV6-2 or TRBV6-3 and TRBJ2-7; perhaps TRBD1 as D (6 bases). Germline V CDR1 and CDR2: MNHEY, SVGEGT. The V end was cut by 7 bases, the J end by 1 base, with 20 bases between. CDR3 length equals 16 residues. The CDR3 region is CASTPRGRGASYEQYF. CDR3 DNA sequence: TGTGCCAGCACCCCTCGGGGCAGGGGCGCATCCTACGAGCAGTACTTC.

This clonotype has ten or more counts. The J gene is TRBJ1-1, the V gene TRBV12-3 or TRBV12-4; unclear D gene. Trimming shortened V by 5 bases and J by 6 bases, and 19 bases separated the two germline ends. The CDR3 length is 15 residues. The CDR3 region is CASSRRGAMRAEAFF. The CDR3 nucleotides read TGTGCCAGCAGTCGTCGTGGAGCGATGCGCGCTGAAGCTTTCTTT.

Turning to this clonotype: A read error is possible here, since a much larger clone lies one base away. The conserved phenylalanine or tryptophan normally closing the CDR3 is absent here, so this likely arose from a read error. The V and J genes are TRBV7-8 and TRBJ2-1; maybe TRBD2 (6 bases). Germline V CDR1 and CDR2: SGHVS, FQNEAQ. The CDR3 is 16 residues long. V was trimmed by 1 base and J by 1 base, leaving 11 bases between them. This CDR3 is CASSLVRGVSYNEQFL. The CDR3 DNA is TGTGCCAGCAGCTTAGTGCGGGGTGTTTCCTACAATGAGCAGTTCCTC.

This clonotype was seen many times. The chain recombines TRBV12-5 with TRBJ1-5, with no clear D. Germline V gives CDR1 LGHNT, CDR2 FRNRAP. This CDR3 is 15 amino acids long. The V end was cut by 5 bases, the J end by 6 bases, with 17 bases between. CDR3 residues: CASGAPPRKGQPQHF. As DNA, the CDR3 is TGTGCTAGTGGTGCCCCCCCCAGGAAAGGTCAGCCCCAGCATTTT.

Worth noting for this clonotype: A read error may produce the germline difference seen at one junction end. The chain recombines TRBV7-8 with TRBJ2-1; no clear D gene. Germline V CDR1 and CDR2: SGHVS, FQNEAQ. This CDR3 comprises 13 residues. The CDR3 region has the DNA TGTGCCAGCAGCCTCGACCCACCAAATGAGCAGCTCTTC. The encoded protein is CASSLDPPNEQLF.

This clonotype came up many times. V gene TRBV28 combines with J gene TRBJ2-1, with TRBD2 matching 10 bases. This CDR3 has 16 residues. The germline gives CDR1 MDHEN, CDR2 SYDVKM. V was clipped by 5 bases and J by 2 bases; unmatched bases: 6. The CDR3 sequence is CASSLRAGGTYNEQFF. The CDR3 DNA sequence: TGTGCCAGCAGTCTCCGAGCGGGAGGGACCTACAATGAGCAGTTCTTC.

This clonotype occurred a few times. The genes are TRBV15 and TRBJ2-2, with TRBD1 as a possible D gene (6 bases). The CDR3 sequence is 16 residues long. Trimming took off 3 bases at V and 3 bases at J, with 14 bases between the two ends. Germline V lookup: CDR1 LNHNV, CDR2 YYDKDF (reference sequence). The CDR3 spells CATSSNRVSDTGELFF. CDR3 nucleotides: TGTGCCACCAGCAGTAACAGGGTTTCTGACACCGGGGAGCTGTTTTTT.

This clonotype has a count of ten or more. The V gene is TRBV20-1, the J gene TRBJ2-5, with D perhaps TRBD1 (5 bases). The CDR3 contains 12 residues. Deletions cut 2 bases from V and 2 bases from J, with 6 bases between. In germline, CDR1 is DFQATT, CDR2 SNEGSKA (reference sequence). CDR3 in DNA: TGCAGTGCTAGACAGGGACAAGAGACCCAGTACTTC. This sequence encodes CSARQGQETQYF.

This clonotype has at least ten counts. The chain combines TRBV20-1 with TRBJ2-3; TRBD2 matches at 10 bases. Germline CDR1 reads DFQATT; CDR2 reads SNEGSKA (reference sequence). The V segment lost 4 bases and the J segment 6 bases; nucleotides outside the gene matches: 10. CDR3 size: 15 residues. The CDR3 loop is CSAIMLAGVFDTQYF. The CDR3 nucleotides read TGCAGTGCTATCATGCTAGCGGGAGTTTTTGATACGCAGTATTTT.

J is TRBJ2-7 and V is TRBV2, with 10 bases lining up with TRBD2. Germline V CDR1 and CDR2: SNHLY, FYNNEI. CDR3 size: 16 residues. V shed 6 bases and J 4 bases; nucleotides not matched to a gene: 12. The CDR3 sequence: CASRQKGGTSVYEQYF. The CDR3 DNA reads as TGTGCCAGCAGACAGAAGGGGGGGACTAGCGTTTACGAGCAGTACTTC.

V gene TRBV29-1 combines with J gene TRBJ2-1; 15 bases agree with TRBD2. CDR3 size: 18 residues. Germline CDR1 is SQVTM and CDR2 is ANQGSEA. J lost 5 bases, V lost 8 bases, and 16 bases had no gene match. CDR3 residues: CSTGLAGGFTILDNEQFF. As DNA, the CDR3 is TGCAGCACAGGACTAGCGGGAGGGTTTACCATTCTGGACAATGAGCAGTTCTTC.

The sample holds many counts of this clonotype. This chain connects TRBV28 to TRBJ1-5; a weak D match, TRBD1 (5 bases). The V gene's germline CDR1 is MDHEN and CDR2 SYDVKM. The CDR3 runs 13 residues. The germline V and J ends were trimmed by 5 bases and 7 bases, with 12 bases remaining between them. CDR3 coding DNA: TGTGCCAGCAGTAGGATGGGGGAACAGCCCCAGCATTTT. Amino acids: CASSRMGEQPQHF.

This clonotype has at least ten counts. The chain has TRBV7-2 and TRBJ1-6, with TRBD1 matching over 7 bases. Per the germline V gene, CDR1 is SGHTA and CDR2 is FQGNSA. The CDR3 runs to 15 residues. V dropped 5 bases and J dropped 8; count of bases not matched to a gene: 9. In DNA, the CDR3 is TGTGCCAGCAGCGTATCGGGACAGAGGGATTCACCCCTCCACTTT. Translating gives CASSVSGQRDSPLHF. Based on the CDR3 plus reference TRBV7-2 and TRBJ1-6, the full variable domain is GAGVSQSPSNKVTEKGKDVELRCDPISGHTALYWYRQSLGQGLEFLIYFQGNSAPDKSGLPSDRFSAERTGGSVSTLTIQRTQQEDSAVYLCASSVSGQRDSPLHFGNGTRLTVT.

This sequence joins TRBV6-4 and TRBJ2-3; the match to TRBD2 covers 15 bases. V trimming: 6 bases; J trimming: 5 bases; junction bases outside the gene matches: 6. Germline V lookup: CDR1 MRHNA, CDR2 SNTAGT. The CDR3 has 16 amino acids. The CDR3 DNA reads TGTGCCAGCAGCGGACTAGCGGGAGGGCCCCAAGATACGCAGTATTTT. Its translation: CASSGLAGGPQDTQYF.